The 7 T cell receptor beta chains given below trace back to one sample, sequenced in a study of shared clonotypes between healthy human individuals. Method: immunoSEQ multiplex PCR; TCRdb's copy keeps in-frame clones and lacks some. The data hold millions of clones, with approximately 93% observed a single time. The source material was naive CD4+ T cells from PBMCs. The subset was: CD45RA+ positively selected. The receptors come from a young man in good health. Some clones in this sample may be carry-over from other donors' samples.

For this clone: The junction shows a germline mismatch at one end, possibly a read error. The rearrangement links TRBV11-1 to TRBJ2-3, with 10 nucleotides matching TRBD2. Germline CDR1 and CDR2: SGHAT and FQDESV (reference sequence). The CDR3 contains 15 residues. The CDR3 coding sequence is TGTGCCAGCAGCCTAGCGGGAGTCAACACAGATACGCAGTATTTT. As protein: CASSLAGVNTDTQYF.

The chain employs TRBV5-5 and TRBJ1-2; D is possibly TRBD1 (5 bases). The CDR3 runs 15 residues. Trimming took off 0 bases at V and 6 bases at J, with 15 bases between the two ends. The germline V gene encodes CDR1 SGHKS and CDR2 YYEKEE (reference sequence). The CDR3 coding sequence is TGTGCCAGCAGCTTGGGTAGGACACCTTTCAATGGCTACACCTTC. Translated: CASSLGRTPFNGYTF.

Comment on this clone: Other nucleotide sequences in the sample specify the same CDR3. This chain links TRBV28 with TRBJ2-3; TRBD1 aligns across 7 bases. CDR3 length equals 14 residues. CDR1 is MDHEN, CDR2 SYDVKM, per germline. The ends lost 3 bases at V and 0 bases at J; junction bases unmatched: 0. CDR3 DNA sequence: TGTGCCAGCAGTTTGGGACAGAGCACAGATACGCAGTATTTT. Translated, it gives CASSLGQSTDTQYF.

The chain uses TRBV9 and TRBJ2-2; tentatively, D is TRBD1 (5 bases). V was clipped by 1 base and J by 0 bases, with 10 bases between them. Germline CDR1 SGDLS, CDR2 YYNGEE. This CDR3 has 16 amino acids. CDR3 DNA: TGTGCCAGCAGCGTAAGACAGATCTCGAACACCGGGGAGCTGTTTTTT. This gives the protein CASSVRQISNTGELFF.

The rearrangement joins TRBV5-4 to TRBJ2-7, with 10 bases fitting TRBD1. Germline lookup yields CDR1 SGHNT and CDR2 YYREEE (reference sequence). This CDR3 comprises 15 residues. V lost 4 bases, J lost 1 base, and 5 bases stayed unmatched. CDR3 nucleotides: TGTGCCAGCAGCGGAAGACAGGGGGCGTCCTACGAGCAGTACTTC. It is translated as CASSGRQGASYEQYF.

The chain couples TRBV6-1 to TRBJ2-7; tentative D call: TRBD2 (5 bases). The CDR3 is 15 residues long. V was clipped by 4 bases and J by 2 bases, with 15 bases between them. Germline V gives CDR1 MNHNS, CDR2 SASEGT. Here the CDR3 reads CASSVDITGTYEQYF. The DNA of the CDR3 is TGTGCCAGCAGTGTTGACATAACGGGGACCTACGAGCAGTACTTC.

V is TRBV18 and J is TRBJ1-4; D possibly corresponds to TRBD1 (5 bases). The CDR3 covers 20 residues. Germline assignment: CDR1 KGHSH and CDR2 LQKENI. V lost 6 bases to trimming and J lost 0 bases, with 26 bases between them. This CDR3 reads CASSPSAGSGSFATNEKLFF. CDR3 in DNA: TGTGCCAGCTCCCCGTCGGCAGGGTCAGGATCTTTTGCAACTAATGAAAAACTGTTTTTT.